The clone carrying this T cell receptor beta chain was seen once. Antigen specificity is unknown. The data derive from a study of CD8 T cells in Susac syndrome. Notes on the study in general: The study recognized that its TCR sequencing and HLA analysis covered a relatively small number of individuals.

Reverse transcription of roughly 0.45 to 1 ug RNA was performed with random hexamers. Amplification of TCR beta CDR3 used immunoSEQ multiplex PCR across 54 Vbeta and 13 Jbeta. MiXCR, run by TCRdb on the immunoSEQ multiplex PCR reads, gives a single entry per CDR3 protein. Among 130,000 to 150,000 distinct CDR3 sequences listed, less than 95% were seen once. From blood CD8+ and CD4+ T cells, TCR beta sequences were generated. Healthy donors served as the controls. They were matched for age and sex. This CDR3 region has 13 residues. Looked up from germline, CDR1 is SQVTM and CDR2 is ANQGSEA. Between the trimmed V and J ends, which lost 3 bases and 6 bases, there was a span of 11 bases.

Sequencing was done on a sample of CD4+ T cells from PBMCs. V and J are TRBV29-1 and TRBJ1-4; no reliable D call. The clonotype originates from a human donor in good health. CDR3: CSVEGKLHEKLFF. CDR3 sequence (DNA): TGCAGCGTTGAGGGGAAATTGCATGAAAAACTGTTTTTT.